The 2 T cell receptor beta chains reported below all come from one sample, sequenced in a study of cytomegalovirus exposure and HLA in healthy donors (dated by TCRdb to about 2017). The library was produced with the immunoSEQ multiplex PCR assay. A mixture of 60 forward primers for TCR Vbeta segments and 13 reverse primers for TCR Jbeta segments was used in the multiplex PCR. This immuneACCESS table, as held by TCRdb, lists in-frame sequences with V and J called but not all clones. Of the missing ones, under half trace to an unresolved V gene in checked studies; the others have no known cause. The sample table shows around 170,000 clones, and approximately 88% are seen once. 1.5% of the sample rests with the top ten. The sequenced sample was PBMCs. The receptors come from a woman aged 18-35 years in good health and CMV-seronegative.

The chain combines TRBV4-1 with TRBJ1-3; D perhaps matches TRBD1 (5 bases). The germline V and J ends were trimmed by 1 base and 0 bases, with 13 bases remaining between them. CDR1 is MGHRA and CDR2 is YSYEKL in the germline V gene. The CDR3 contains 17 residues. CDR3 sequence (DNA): TGCGCCAGCAGCCAAGTTCCGGACACCTTCTCTGGAAACACCATATATTTT. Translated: CASSQVPDTFSGNTIYF.

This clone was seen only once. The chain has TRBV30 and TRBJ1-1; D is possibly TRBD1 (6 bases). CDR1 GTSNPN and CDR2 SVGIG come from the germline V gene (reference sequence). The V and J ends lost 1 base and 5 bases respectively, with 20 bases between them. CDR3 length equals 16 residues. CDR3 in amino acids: CAWSGQGFMGVTEAFF. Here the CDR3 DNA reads TGTGCCTGGAGTGGCCAGGGGTTTATGGGAGTAACTGAAGCTTTCTTT.